This TCR beta chain was sequenced during a study of blood T cell repertoires in COVID-19 (dated by TCRdb to about 2020). General notes on the study: The collaborator samples originated in the United States, Italy and Spain and spanned the acute and convalescent phases of COVID-19. The material from the prospective study consisted of cDNA or gDNA derived from T cells, B-cell-depleted T cells, or PBMCs. Subjects who had been exposed to COVID-19, were actively infected with it, or had recovered from it provided the deeply sampled blood TCRbeta repertoires that made up the dataset. The repertoires were released in a freely available public database intended as a resource for research on the immune response to SARS-CoV-2. Samples were obtained from the ongoing ImmuneRACE study (first 160 participants) and from some 1,200 subjects provided by 6 global collaborators. A de-identified subject ID, COVID-19 status, age in years and sex were almost always included in the sample metadata. HLA class I and class II types, where available, came from metadata supplied by the sample provider rather than from assay-based typing.

TCRbeta CDR3 regions were amplified from genomic DNA using the immunoSEQ Assay, a bias-controlled multiplex PCR. The original methods were these. The number of nucleated cells in each sample was estimated by amplification of reference gene primers within the assay. To quantify the absolute abundance of each unique TCRbeta CDR3 rearrangement, sequence reads were collapsed and filtered. For each sample, productive Simpson clonality was calculated as the square root of Simpson's diversity index across productive rearrangements. This is the immuneACCESS table as TCRdb keeps it, with only in-frame sequences that have V and J called. A part of the clones is gone; compared with another copy, unresolved V genes explain less than half, and the rest is unexplained. The DNA was the basis for D and trimming; V, J and clone size are from that table. Across this sample there are 100,000 to 150,000 clones, with around 70% seen only once. Approximately 6% of the sample rests with the top ten.

Comments on this clone: Its cognate antigen has yet to be identified. No base quality information exists; no much larger clone differs at one position.

Between the V and J ends, shortened by 4 bases and 4 bases respectively, the junction contains 10 bases. From cysteine to phenylalanine, the CDR3 is 13 amino acids long. Here the CDR3 DNA is all that survives: 39 bases in frame from base 1. CDR1 and CDR2, per the germline V gene, are SGHAT and FQNNGV. In Seattle, one collaborating source enrolled patients while the infection was active and tracked those patients longitudinally over the course of disease. The collaborating institutions used their own protocols to collect whole blood in K2EDTA tubes. Collaborator samples were shipped for TCRbeta analysis as frozen whole blood, isolated PBMCs, or DNA extracted from either sample type. Overall study outcomes, separate from this receptor: The amount of clinical and demographic metadata varied by source and participant and was provided uncurated.

The chain links TRBV11-2 with TRBJ2-5; tentative D gene TRBD1, with 6 bases matching. The TCR comes from a man aged 80 or over with COVID-19, enrolled during active disease. What was sequenced was peripheral blood. The CDR3 is CASSSTGTETQYF. The DNA reads as follows: TGTGCCAGCAGCTCTACAGGGACAGAGACCCAGTACTTC. The reference TRBV11-2 and TRBJ2-5 proteins fill in what lies around the CDR3, so the full variable domain reads EAGVAQSPRYKIIEKRQSVAFWCNPISGHATLYWYQQILGQGPKLLIQFQNNGVVDDSQLPKDRFSAERLKGVDSTLKIQPAKLEDSAVYLCASSSTGTETQYFGPGTRLLVL.